The 8 T cell receptor beta chains in this list originate from one sample, sequenced in a study of beta chain features in type 1 diabetes. What was sequenced were expressed TCRB transcripts, since all of the isolated RNA had been reverse transcribed. Profiling relied on immunoSEQ multiplex PCR, and the TCRdb table lists in-frame clones only, not all of them. This sample has fewer than 20,000 clones; 43% occur once, and the top ten carry about 0.5%. Material for sequencing was stem cell memory CD4+ T cells from blood. All receptors come from a woman aged 40 to 50 in good health.

The chain uses TRBV12-5 and TRBJ2-7; D is unresolved. Deletions cut 9 bases from V and 3 bases from J, with 15 bases between. The CDR3 has 13 residues. Per the germline V gene, CDR1 is LGHNT and CDR2 is FRNRAP. The CDR3 nucleotides are TGTGCTAGAGCCTCGACATGCGTCTACGAGCAGTACTTC. Protein sequence: CARASTCVYEQYF.

The chain employs TRBV11-3 and TRBJ2-2; D is ambiguous. The CDR3 has 14 residues. Trimming cost V 4 bases and J 2 bases, with 8 bases left between them. Germline CDR1 is SGHNT and CDR2 is YENEEA. As DNA, the CDR3 is TGTGCCAGCAGCTCGAGTCCTAACACCGGGGAGCTGTTTTTT. As protein: CASSSSPNTGELFF.

The CDR3 coding sequence is TGTGCCAGCTCCCTAGCGGGGGGGTTTTACAATGAGCAGTTCTTC. This translates into CASSLAGGFYNEQFF. The chain recombines TRBV18 with TRBJ2-1; 12 positions agree with TRBD2. The germline V gene has CDR1 KGHSH and CDR2 LQKENI. CDR3 length: 15 residues. With 6 bases clipped from V and 4 bases from J, the junction kept 4 bases outside the gene matches.

The chain uses TRBV10-2 and TRBJ1-6, with TRBD1 identical over 7 bases. The CDR3 extends over 14 amino acids. V trimming: 6 bases; J trimming: 7 bases; junction bases outside the gene matches: 6. CDR1 and CDR2 (germline): WSHSY, SAAADI. The CDR3 region has the DNA TGCGCCAGCAGACTGGACAGGACAAATTCACCCCTCCACTTT. Amino acid sequence: CASRLDRTNSPLHF.

Turning to this clone: This sample also contains other DNA sequences that code for the same CDR3. V gene TRBV5-1 combines with J gene TRBJ2-3, with D unresolved. Trimming took off 2 bases at V and 5 bases at J, with 3 bases between the two ends. The CDR3 covers 11 residues. The germline V gene has CDR1 SGHRS and CDR2 YFSETQ. For the CDR3, the DNA is TGCGCCAGCAGCTTTAAAGATACGCAGTATTTT. This translates into CASSFKDTQYF.

This clone was recorded a few times. J is TRBJ1-1 and V is TRBV6-6; D perhaps matches TRBD1 (6 bases). CDR3 size: 14 residues. Germline-derived CDR1 and CDR2 are MNHNY and SVGAGI (reference sequence). Trimming shortened V by 4 bases and J by 6 bases, and 15 bases separated the two germline ends. The CDR3 sequence is CASSFAGAMAEAFF. CDR3 nucleotides: TGTGCCAGCAGTTTTGCGGGGGCTATGGCTGAAGCTTTCTTT.

CDR3 DNA: TGTGCCATCCGGGACAGGGGGCCCAATTCACCCCTCCACTTT. This encodes CAIRDRGPNSPLHF. The J gene is TRBJ1-6, the V gene TRBV10-3; 12 bases agree with TRBD1. V trimming: 8 bases; J trimming: 7 bases; junction bases outside the gene matches: 3. Germline V CDR1 and CDR2: ENHRY, SYGVKD. The CDR3 totals 14 residues.

The V call is TRBV2, the J call TRBJ2-5; a weak D match, TRBD1 (5 bases). CDR1 and CDR2 from the germline V gene are SNHLY and FYNNEI. V dropped 8 bases and J dropped 0 bases, with 13 bases sitting between them. CDR3 length: 14 residues. CDR3 loop: CASRTGQYQETQYF. The CDR3 region has the DNA TGTGCCAGCCGCACAGGTCAATACCAAGAGACCCAGTACTTC.